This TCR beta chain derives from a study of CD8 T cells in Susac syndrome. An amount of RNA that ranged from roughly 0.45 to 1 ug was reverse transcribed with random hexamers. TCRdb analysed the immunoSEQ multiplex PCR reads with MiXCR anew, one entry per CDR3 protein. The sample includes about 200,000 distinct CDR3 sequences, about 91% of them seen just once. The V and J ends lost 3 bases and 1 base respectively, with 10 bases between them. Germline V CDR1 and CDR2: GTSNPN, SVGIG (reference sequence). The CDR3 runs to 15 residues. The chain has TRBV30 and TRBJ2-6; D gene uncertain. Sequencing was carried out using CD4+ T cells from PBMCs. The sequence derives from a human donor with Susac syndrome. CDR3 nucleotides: TGTGCCTGGAGAAGGTCGTCTTCTGGGGCCAACGTCCTGACTTTC. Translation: CAWRRSSSGANVLTF.